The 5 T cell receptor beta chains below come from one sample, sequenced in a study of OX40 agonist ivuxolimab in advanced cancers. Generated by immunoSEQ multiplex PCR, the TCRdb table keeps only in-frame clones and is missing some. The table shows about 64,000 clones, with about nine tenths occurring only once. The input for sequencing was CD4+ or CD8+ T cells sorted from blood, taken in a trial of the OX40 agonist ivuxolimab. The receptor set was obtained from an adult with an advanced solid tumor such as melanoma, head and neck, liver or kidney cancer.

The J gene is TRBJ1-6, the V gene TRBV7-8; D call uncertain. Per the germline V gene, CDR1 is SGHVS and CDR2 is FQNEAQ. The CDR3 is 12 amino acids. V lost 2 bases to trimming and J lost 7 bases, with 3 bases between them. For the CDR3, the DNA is TGTGCCAGCAGCTTACCGAATTCACCCCTCCACTTT. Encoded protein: CASSLPNSPLHF.

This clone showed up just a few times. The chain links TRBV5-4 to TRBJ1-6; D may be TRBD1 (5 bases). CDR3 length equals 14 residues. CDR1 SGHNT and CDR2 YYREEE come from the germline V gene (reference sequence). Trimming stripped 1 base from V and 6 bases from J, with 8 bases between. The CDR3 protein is CASSLSTVNSPLHF. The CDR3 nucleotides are TGTGCCAGCAGCTTGTCGACAGTTAATTCACCCCTCCACTTT. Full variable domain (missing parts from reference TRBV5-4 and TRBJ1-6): ETGVTQSPTHLIKTRGQQVTLRCSSQSGHNTVSWYQQALGQGPQFIFQYYREEENGRGNFPPRFSGLQFPNYSSELNVNALELDDSALYLCASSLSTVNSPLHFGNGTRLTVT.

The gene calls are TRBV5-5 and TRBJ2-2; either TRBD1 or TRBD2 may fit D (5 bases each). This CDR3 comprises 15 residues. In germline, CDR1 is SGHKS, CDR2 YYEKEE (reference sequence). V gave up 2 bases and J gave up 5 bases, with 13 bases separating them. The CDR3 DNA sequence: TGTGCCAGCAGCTTCAGAGGGGACGCTACCGGGGAGCTGTTTTTT. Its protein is CASSFRGDATGELFF.

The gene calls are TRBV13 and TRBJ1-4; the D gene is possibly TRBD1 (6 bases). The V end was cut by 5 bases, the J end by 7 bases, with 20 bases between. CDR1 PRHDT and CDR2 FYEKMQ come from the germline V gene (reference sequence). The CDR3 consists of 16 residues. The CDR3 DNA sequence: TGTGCCAGCAGCCCCCGAACAGGGAGACAGGTTGAAAAACTGTTTTTT. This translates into CASSPRTGRQVEKLFF.

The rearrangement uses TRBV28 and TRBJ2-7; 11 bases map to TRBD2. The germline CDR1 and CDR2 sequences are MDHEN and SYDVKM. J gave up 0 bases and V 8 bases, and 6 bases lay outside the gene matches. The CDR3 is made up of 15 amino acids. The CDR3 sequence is CASCPSGGSSYEQYF. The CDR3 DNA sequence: TGTGCCAGCTGCCCTAGCGGGGGGAGCTCCTACGAGCAGTACTTC.